A single sample gave rise to the 21 T cell receptor beta chains below, sequenced in a study of cytomegalovirus exposure and HLA in healthy donors. The PCR used 60 Vbeta and 13 Jbeta primers. Clones were read by immunoSEQ multiplex PCR, and TCRdb kept only the in-frame ones, dropping some. Seen here are approximately 140,000 clones, about four fifths observed once, and the top ten hold 3.5% to 4.5%. Sequenced: PBMCs. Every receptor here comes from a human donor in good health.

The chain is built from TRBV28 and TRBJ1-2; D uncertain. CDR3 size: 12 residues. The ends were cut back, 9 bases at V and 4 bases at J, with 12 bases in the middle. CDR1 and CDR2 from the germline V gene are MDHEN and SYDVKM. The CDR3 is CASDGVAYGYTF. The CDR3 DNA sequence: TGTGCCAGTGACGGGGTAGCCTATGGCTACACCTTC.

This clone was recorded a few times. The chain employs TRBV30 and TRBJ2-3; 8 positions match TRBD2. The V gene's germline CDR1 is GTSNPN and CDR2 SVGIG (reference sequence). This CDR3 is 18 amino acids long. V lost 2 bases, J lost 5 bases, and 18 bases stayed unmatched. DNA for the CDR3: TGTGCCTGGAGTTTTGGGAGTAGCGGGGTCATCGACTTAGATACGCAGTATTTT. Translated, it gives CAWSFGSSGVIDLDTQYF.

This clone has more than one count but fewer than ten. This sequence joins TRBV4-1 and TRBJ2-7, with 9 bases identical to TRBD1. Germline V gene data show CDR1 as MGHRA and CDR2 as YSYEKL. The V and J ends lost 5 bases and 1 base, in that order; junction bases with no gene match: 6. The CDR3 totals 15 residues. CDR3 amino acids: CASSDWGTGSYEQYF. The CDR3 nucleotides are TGCGCCAGCAGCGATTGGGGGACAGGGTCCTACGAGCAGTACTTC.

V usage is TRBV29-1 and J usage is TRBJ2-7; TRBD2 matches 12 bases. V shed 4 bases, J shed 6 bases, and the junction held 7 bases outside the gene matches. The length of the CDR3 is 14 residues. The germline CDR1 and CDR2 sequences are SQVTM and ANQGSEA. Written as DNA, the CDR3 is TGCAGCGTTGTCCCTAGCGGGGGGGCCGTCGAGCAGTACTTC. It specifies CSVVPSGGAVEQYF.

This sequence joins TRBV11-2 and TRBJ1-1; TRBD1 agrees at 9 bases. V shed 4 bases, J shed 6 bases, and the junction held 6 bases outside the gene matches. The CDR3 sequence is 14 residues long. Germline CDR1 and CDR2: SGHAT and FQNNGV. CDR3 in DNA: TGTGCCAGCAGCTCTGGACAGGGGAAACCTGAAGCTTTCTTT. Its translation: CASSSGQGKPEAFF.

The V call is TRBV7-9, the J call TRBJ1-5; 7 positions agree with TRBD1. Looked up from germline, CDR1 is SEHNR and CDR2 is FQNEAQ (reference sequence). Unmatched junction bases numbered 3, after V lost 3 bases and J lost 4 bases. This CDR3 is built from 14 residues. The CDR3 coding sequence is TGTGCCAGCAGCTTGACAGGGACGAATCAGCCCCAGCATTTT. The encoded protein is CASSLTGTNQPQHF.

In nucleotides, the CDR3 is TGTGCCTGGAGTGTCTCTAGCGTTACCTACGAGCAGTACTTC. Translation gives CAWSVSSVTYEQYF. This rearrangement joins TRBV30 to TRBJ2-7; possible D gene TRBD2, 6 bases. CDR1 and CDR2 (germline): GTSNPN, SVGIG (reference sequence). This CDR3 has 14 residues. The V and J ends lost 0 bases and 2 bases respectively, with 11 bases between them.

This clone was observed once. This chain joins TRBV7-9 and TRBJ1-2, with D perhaps TRBD1 (6 bases). Germline V gene sequence: CDR1 SEHNR, CDR2 FQNEAQ (reference sequence). The CDR3 has 13 amino acids. V was cut by 2 bases and J by 4 bases, with 8 bases left in between. CDR3 residues: CASSLSQGYGYTF. Written as DNA, the CDR3 is TGTGCCAGCAGCTTATCACAGGGCTATGGCTACACCTTC.

The chain has TRBV7-9 and TRBJ1-4; D unresolved. This CDR3 contains 16 residues. The V gene lost 1 base and the J gene lost 8 bases, with 17 bases spanning the gap. Germline V gene lookup returns CDR1 SEHNR and CDR2 FQNEAQ (reference sequence). The CDR3 DNA is TGTGCCAGCAGCTTAGGAACAACGGGCGGCGGGGAAAAACTGTTTTTT. Residues: CASSLGTTGGGEKLFF. Full variable domain (rest looked up from reference TRBV7-9 and TRBJ1-4): DTGVSQNPRHKITKRGQNVTFRCDPISEHNRLYWYRQTLGQGPEFLTYFQNEAQLEKSRLLSDRFSAERPKGSFSTLEIQRTEQGDSAMYLCASSLGTTGGGEKLFFGSGTQLSVL.

The V gene is TRBV28, the J gene TRBJ1-2; D remains ambiguous. V shed 6 bases and J shed 7 bases, with 9 bases lying between them. In germline, CDR1 is MDHEN, CDR2 SYDVKM. The CDR3 runs to 11 residues. The CDR3 loop is CASRPEIGYTF. Written as DNA, the CDR3 is TGTGCCAGCAGGCCCGAGATTGGCTACACCTTC.

This chain links TRBV10-3 with TRBJ2-3; a possible D gene is TRBD2 (5 bases). The V gene's germline CDR1 is ENHRY and CDR2 SYGVKD. The CDR3 covers 15 residues. V lost 8 bases, J lost 0 bases, and 15 bases lay in between. The CDR3 sequence: CAIQERAASTDTQYF. The DNA for the CDR3 is TGTGCCATCCAAGAAAGAGCGGCTAGCACAGATACGCAGTATTTT.

The CDR3 spells CASSLGGVDTQYF. The CDR3 region has the DNA TGCGCCAGCAGCTTGGGTGGAGTCGATACGCAGTATTTT. The chain links TRBV5-1 to TRBJ2-3, with D unclear. This CDR3 has 13 residues. The ends were cut back, 0 bases at V and 6 bases at J, with 8 bases in the middle. Germline CDR1 reads SGHRS; CDR2 reads YFSETQ.

In DNA form, the CDR3 reads TGTGCCAGCAAAACAGACGATGGCTACACCTTC. As protein: CASKTDDGYTF. V usage is TRBV2 and J usage is TRBJ1-2; D is uncertain. CDR1 is SNHLY and CDR2 is FYNNEI in the germline V gene. This CDR3 has 11 residues. The V and J ends lost 7 bases and 6 bases respectively, with 9 bases between them.

The rearrangement links TRBV27 to TRBJ2-5; weak D call: TRBD2 (7 bases). V was pared by 3 bases and J by 5 bases, with 13 bases between. CDR1 and CDR2 (germline): MNHEY, SMNVEV (reference sequence). The CDR3 loop spans 14 amino acids. CDR3 protein: CASSLAGAGETQYF. The DNA for the CDR3 is TGTGCCAGCAGTTTGGCGGGGGCTGGGGAGACCCAGTACTTC.

In DNA form, the CDR3 reads TGTGCCAGTAGTATTAGCCAGATAGGATATGGCTACACCTTC. Amino acid sequence: CASSISQIGYGYTF. This sequence joins TRBV19 and TRBJ1-2; D not certain. Germline V gene lookup returns CDR1 LNHDA and CDR2 SQIVND (reference sequence). CDR3 length: 14 amino acids. The germline V and J ends were trimmed by 3 bases and 5 bases, with 13 bases remaining between them.

In DNA, the CDR3 is TGTGCCAGCAGCTTAGGGCCCGTACCTTATAGCAATCAGCCCCAGCATTTT. Translated: CASSLGPVPYSNQPQHF. The genes are TRBV7-2 and TRBJ1-5, with D uncertain. The CDR3 sequence is 17 residues long. V was cut by 1 base and J by 0 bases, with 13 bases left in between. Germline CDR1 is SGHTA and CDR2 is FQGNSA. Full variable domain (missing parts from reference TRBV7-2 and TRBJ1-5): GAGVSQSPSNKVTEKGKDVELRCDPISGHTALYWYRQSLGQGLEFLIYFQGNSAPDKSGLPSDRFSAERTGGSVSTLTIQRTQQEDSAVYLCASSLGPVPYSNQPQHFGDGTRLSIL.

The chain employs TRBV29-1 and TRBJ2-5, with 12 bases lining up with TRBD2. Germline assignment: CDR1 SQVTM and CDR2 ANQGSEA. The ends lost 0 bases at V and 4 bases at J; junction bases unmatched: 3. The CDR3 has 15 amino acids. CDR3 amino acids: CSVEELAGGGETQYF. The CDR3 DNA reads TGCAGCGTTGAAGAACTAGCGGGGGGAGGAGAGACCCAGTACTTC.

This rearrangement joins TRBV7-2 to TRBJ2-3; D possibly corresponds to TRBD2 (6 bases). Germline V lookup: CDR1 SGHTA, CDR2 FQGNSA. V was trimmed by 1 base and J by 1 base, leaving 9 bases between them. CDR3 length: 15 residues. This chain's CDR3 is CASSLVASGTDTQYF. DNA for the CDR3: TGTGCCAGCAGCTTAGTAGCTAGCGGCACAGATACGCAGTATTTT.

The chain couples TRBV7-6 to TRBJ2-3; 9 bases map to TRBD2. V dropped 4 bases and J dropped 7; count of bases not matched to a gene: 9. The CDR3 totals 15 residues. Per the germline V gene, CDR1 is SGHVS and CDR2 is FNYEAQ. The CDR3, as DNA: TGTGCCAGCAGCTCTGGCGAGCGGGGGGCGAATACGCAGTATTTT. This codes for CASSSGERGANTQYF.

J is TRBJ2-7 and V is TRBV4-2; TRBD2 aligns across 13 bases. From germline, CDR1 is LGHNA and CDR2 YNFKEQ. This CDR3 has 16 amino acids. The V segment lost 1 base and the J segment 4 bases; nucleotides outside the gene matches: 4. DNA of the CDR3: TGTGCCAGCAGCCAAGTCGGACTAGCGGGGGCGTACGAGCAGTACTTC. It encodes CASSQVGLAGAYEQYF.

J is TRBJ1-4 and V is TRBV30; 9 nucleotides agree with TRBD1. The CDR3 is 14 residues long. Germline trimming cut 2 bases from V and 7 bases from J; bases unmatched to any gene: 5. Germline V gives CDR1 GTSNPN, CDR2 SVGIG (reference sequence). CDR3 residues: CAWSQQGAGEKLFF. In DNA, the CDR3 is TGTGCCTGGAGTCAACAGGGGGCAGGTGAAAAACTGTTTTTT.